What follows are 15 T cell receptor beta chains derived from one specimen sequenced in a study of cytomegalovirus exposure and HLA in healthy donors. PCR primers comprised 60 Vbeta and 13 Jbeta primers. TCRdb's table, derived via immunoSEQ multiplex PCR, lists solely in-frame clones and lacks some. The profile shows about 210,000 clones, 75% to 80% of them singletons. Sequencing input: PBMCs. Source of these receptors: a male donor in good health and CMV-seronegative.

J is TRBJ2-1 and V is TRBV6-6, with 8 bases that match TRBD2. The CDR3 runs to 14 residues. Unmatched junction bases numbered 7, after V lost 4 bases and J lost 8 bases. CDR1 and CDR2 from the germline V gene are MNHNY and SVGAGI (reference sequence). Here the CDR3 reads CASSLGLVSYEQFF. The CDR3 DNA follows: TGTGCCAGCAGTTTGGGACTAGTTTCCTATGAGCAGTTCTTC.

The rearrangement joins TRBV7-9 to TRBJ2-5; 7 nucleotides agree with TRBD1. CDR1 and CDR2 (germline): SEHNR, FQNEAQ (reference sequence). The CDR3 runs 13 residues. With 8 bases clipped from V and 3 bases from J, the junction kept 6 bases outside the gene matches. CDR3 nucleotides: TGTGCCAGCCCGTCAGGGGGTGAAGAGACCCAGTACTTC. This codes for CASPSGGEETQYF.

CDR3 sequence: CASSPQGGQGGIWVTEAFF. The CDR3, as DNA: TGCGCCAGCAGCCCGCAAGGGGGACAGGGAGGTATCTGGGTCACTGAAGCTTTCTTT. The genes are TRBV5-1 and TRBJ1-1; 9 bases align to TRBD1. J was trimmed by 4 bases and V by 4 bases; bases with no gene match: 20. Per the germline V gene, CDR1 is SGHRS and CDR2 is YFSETQ. This CDR3 contains 19 residues. The full variable domain, rest sourced from reference TRBV5-1 and TRBJ1-1, is KAGVTQTPRYLIKTRGQQVTLSCSPISGHRSVSWYQQTPGQGLQFLFEYFSETQRNKGNFPGRFSGRQFSNSRSEMNVSTLELGDSALYLCASSPQGGQGGIWVTEAFFGQGTRLTVV.

V and J are TRBV5-1 and TRBJ2-3; 8 bases match TRBD1. With V trimmed by 2 bases and J by 2 bases, 4 bases remained unmatched. Per germline, CDR1 SGHRS and CDR2 YFSETQ. The CDR3 covers 15 residues. The CDR3 DNA reads as TGCGCCAGCAGCTTTCAGGGGGCCCTCACAGATACGCAGTATTTT. Translation: CASSFQGALTDTQYF. The full variable domain, rest sourced from reference TRBV5-1 and TRBJ2-3, is KAGVTQTPRYLIKTRGQQVTLSCSPISGHRSVSWYQQTPGQGLQFLFEYFSETQRNKGNFPGRFSGRQFSNSRSEMNVSTLELGDSALYLCASSFQGALTDTQYFGPGTRLTVL.

Note on this clone: The sample contains more than one DNA sequence encoding this CDR3. The chain uses TRBV4-3 and TRBJ1-1; a weak D match, TRBD1 (6 bases). This CDR3 is 14 amino acids long. Germline V gives CDR1 LGHNA, CDR2 YSLEER. Trimming stripped 1 base from V and 5 bases from J, with 11 bases between. The chain's CDR3 is CASSQVGGGTEAFF. CDR3 coding DNA: TGCGCCAGCAGCCAAGTAGGGGGAGGGACTGAAGCTTTCTTT.

The chain has TRBV2 and TRBJ2-5, with a weak D call TRBD1 (6 bases). The V gene's germline CDR1 is SNHLY and CDR2 FYNNEI. Trimming shortened V by 6 bases and J by 1 base, and 15 bases separated the two germline ends. This CDR3 comprises 15 residues. CDR3 protein: CASRGTTGSQETQYF. Here the CDR3 DNA reads TGTGCCAGCAGGGGGACGACAGGTTCCCAAGAGACCCAGTACTTC.

The chain carries TRBV6-1 and TRBJ2-5; tentative D call: TRBD2 (6 bases). This CDR3 comprises 15 residues. Germline V gene sequence: CDR1 MNHNS, CDR2 SASEGT. V lost 2 bases, J lost 5 bases, and 15 bases lay in between. The CDR3 nucleotides are TGTGCCAGCAGTGAACATTCGGGGGTCCTGGAGACCCAGTACTTC. It specifies CASSEHSGVLETQYF.

On this clone itself: The junction differs from germline at one of its ends, possibly a read error. The same CDR3 also results from other DNA sequences found in this sample. The chain recombines TRBV4-3 with TRBJ2-2, with D possibly TRBD2 on 5 matching bases. The CDR3 has 14 amino acids. Germline values: CDR1 LGHNA, CDR2 YSLEER. The CDR3 sequence is CANSQGQVPGELFF. In DNA, the CDR3 is TGCGCCAACAGCCAAGGCCAGGTGCCCGGGGAGCTGTTCTTT.

The rearrangement uses TRBV28 and TRBJ2-7; 11 bases match TRBD2. The V gene's germline CDR1 is MDHEN and CDR2 SYDVKM. CDR3 length: 14 residues. The V and J ends lost 6 bases and 3 bases, in that order; junction bases with no gene match: 4. CDR3 sequence: CASSHGLAGYEQYF. CDR3 sequence (DNA): TGTGCCAGCAGCCATGGACTAGCGGGCTACGAGCAGTACTTC.

The chain has TRBV7-8 and TRBJ2-1, with D perhaps TRBD1 (5 bases). Germline V gene lookup returns CDR1 SGHVS and CDR2 FQNEAQ. V lost 1 base and J lost 4, with 8 bases in between. CDR3 length: 14 residues. For the CDR3, the DNA is TGTGCCAGCAGCTTAGGGCAGGGATACAATGAGCAGTTCTTC. Translating it yields CASSLGQGYNEQFF.

This chain joins TRBV7-8 and TRBJ2-2, with 7 bases fitting TRBD2. The CDR3 covers 13 residues. Germline V gene lookup returns CDR1 SGHVS and CDR2 FQNEAQ. The V and J ends lost 3 bases and 6 bases, in that order; junction bases with no gene match: 1. In DNA form, the CDR3 reads TGTGCCAGCAGCTTTCTAGCGGCCGGGGAGCTGTTTTTT. As protein: CASSFLAAGELFF.

The chain employs TRBV5-1 and TRBJ1-4; 12 bases line up with TRBD1. The junction had 3 bases not matched to a gene; V was cut back by 4 bases and J by 2 bases. CDR3 length: 16 amino acids. Germline V gene data show CDR1 as SGHRS and CDR2 as YFSETQ. The CDR3 bases are TGCGCCAGCAGCCCGGGGACAGGGGGCACTAATGAAAAACTGTTTTTT. Translating gives CASSPGTGGTNEKLFF.

V and J are TRBV11-2 and TRBJ2-7, with 8 bases lining up with TRBD1. Germline V gives CDR1 SGHAT, CDR2 FQNNGV. CDR3 length: 13 residues. V lost 5 bases, J lost 6 bases, and 6 bases stayed unmatched. The CDR3 spells CASSPGTGGEQYF. CDR3 nucleotide sequence: TGTGCCAGCAGCCCCGGAACAGGGGGCGAGCAGTACTTC.

This clone has a handful of counts. This chain joins TRBV11-1 and TRBJ2-7, with TRBD1 identical over 8 bases. The V segment lost 5 bases and the J segment 0 bases; nucleotides outside the gene matches: 6. CDR3 length: 15 residues. Germline CDR1 is SGHAT and CDR2 is FQDESV (reference sequence). CDR3 nucleotide sequence: TGTGCCAGCAGCCCCCGACAGGGGAGCTCCTACGAGCAGTACTTC. This codes for CASSPRQGSSYEQYF.

The sample holds many counts of this clone. The rearrangement joins TRBV29-1 to TRBJ2-7; 10 nucleotides align to TRBD1. The CDR3 totals 13 residues. The J segment lost 4 bases and the V segment lost 8 bases, leaving 8 bases of the junction unmatched. CDR1 SQVTM and CDR2 ANQGSEA come from the germline V gene. CDR3 DNA sequence: TGCAGCACGGGGACAGGGGAAGGGTACGAGCAGTACTTC. This translates into CSTGTGEGYEQYF.